This is a list of T cell receptor beta chains from one sample in a study of blood T cell repertoires in COVID-19. Clones were sequenced by immunoSEQ multiplex PCR, and TCRdb holds only the in-frame ones, with some missing. The sample holds about 400,000 clones; 88% are singletons and the top ten take approximately 2.1%. The sample consisted of PBMCs or T cells enriched from blood (not recorded which). These receptors came from a woman in her thirties or forties with acute COVID-19. Both conserved end residues are part of each CDR3.

TRBV10-1	14	TRBJ2-2	CASSEFLGRRGAPF
TRBV9	15	TRBJ1-2	CASSAQGSTNYGYTF
TRBV15	16	TRBJ1-2	CATSRQRGGRDYGYTF
TRBV5-1	14	TRBJ2-7	CASSDGTGGAEQYF
TRBV12-3/TRBV12-4	11	TRBJ1-4	CASSPNEKLFF
TRBV11-3	14	TRBJ2-3	CASSHSGVSDTQYF
TRBV18	18	TRBJ1-4	CASSPRPGGASTNEKLFF
TRBV29-1	11	TRBJ1-2	CSVEAGNGYTF
TRBV5-1	15	TRBJ1-1	CASSGERSGNTEAFF
TRBV2	13	TRBJ1-1	CASSDRVNTEAFF
TRBV30	13	TRBJ2-7	CAWSVAGNGPEDF
TRBV2	16	TRBJ2-5	CASSSRLAGGEETQYF
TRBV29-1	10	TRBJ2-5	CSVESRPQYF
TRBV12-5	16	TRBJ1-1	CASGLPSGGGVTEAFF
TRBV12-3/TRBV12-4	11	TRBJ1-1	CASRGGPKAFF
TRBV30	14	TRBJ1-2	CAWSDNRGRFGYTF
TRBV30	14	TRBJ1-3	CAWSVTGPRDTIYF
TRBV5-1	18	TRBJ1-6	CASSLAPRGGTYNSPLHF
TRBV2	12	TRBJ2-1	CASRQGPNEQFF
TRBV3-1/TRBV3-2	16	TRBJ2-5	CASSQGWTSGGKTQYF
TRBV5-1	13	TRBJ2-3	CASSLSGEDTQYF
TRBV10-1	13	TRBJ2-5	CATSDRGKETQYF
TRBV10-3	13	TRBJ1-4	CAIRADWNEKLFF
TRBV25-1	14	TRBJ1-2	CASSRTGAYHGYTF
TRBV7-9	15	TRBJ1-6	CASSLDSGGNSPLHF
TRBV6-2/TRBV6-3	12	TRBJ2-1	CASSSTGIEQFF
TRBV24-1	16	TRBJ2-3	CATSDSGTGWADTQYF
TRBV20-1	14	TRBJ2-1	CSASLLAHYNEQFF
TRBV19	15	TRBJ1-1	CASSPGTGEYTEAFF
TRBV7-9	12	TRBJ2-1	CASSLAGREQFF
TRBV14	15	TRBJ1-4	CASSPLQGNNEKLFF
TRBV20-1	16	TRBJ1-3	CSASGDSSISGNTIYF
TRBV6-5	14	TRBJ1-3	CASSRRGPGNTIYF
TRBV12-3/TRBV12-4	13	TRBJ1-1	CASSGQGRTEAFF
TRBV9	17	TRBJ2-3	CASSLRTSGGERDTQYF
TRBV6-5	14	TRBJ1-2	CASIRDTFNYGYTF
TRBV18	17	TRBJ2-1	CASSPLVSGGSYNEQFF
TRBV4-1	19	TRBJ1-3	CASSQEGHGTAHSGNTIYF
TRBV11-2	15	TRBJ2-7	CASSLLAGGPVEQYF
TRBV27	13	TRBJ1-1	CASSLFRDTEAFF
TRBV10-3	14	TRBJ2-3	CAIAAGDRTDTQYF
TRBV11-2	10	TRBJ1-2	CASGPPGYTF
TRBV3-1/TRBV3-2	17	TRBJ2-6	CASSHGGLLSGANVLTF
TRBV19	15	TRBJ1-5	CASSIAWADNQPQHF
TRBV5-4	16	TRBJ2-5	CASSFYGQGLGETQYF
TRBV4-1	15	TRBJ2-5	CASSHTGGFQETQYF
TRBV9	19	TRBJ2-4	CASSVHPAGASIAKNIQYF
TRBV19	14	TRBJ1-2	CASSTGQGFYGYTF
TRBV7-2	15	TRBJ1-6	CASSLAAGEYSPLHF
TRBV11-2	16	TRBJ2-5	CASSLVGGRYQETQYF
TRBV5-5	17	TRBJ1-5	CASSLSAARWGDQPQHF
TRBV5-8	16	TRBJ1-5	CASSLGQASHNQPQHF
TRBV5-1	15	TRBJ2-7	CASSLGTGYNYEQYF
TRBV13	17	TRBJ2-7	CASSRHNWAGEGYEQYF
TRBV15	15	TRBJ1-4	CATSRALSPAEKLFF
TRBV11-2	17	TRBJ2-7	CASSLDNQRGRSYEQYF